Below, one T cell receptor beta chain is given with its context. Its antigen is as yet unknown. Assay used: immunoSEQ multiplex PCR; TCRdb lists only in-frame clones, some missing. The sample includes 85,000 to 95,000 clones, around 90% of them seen just once. The CDR3 is 14 residues long. The germline gives CDR1 LGHDT, CDR2 YNNKEL (reference sequence). Trimming took 5 bases from V and 4 from J, leaving 14 bases between them. The data were taken from a study of T cell responses to AZD1222 COVID-19 vaccine. Broader study findings: Two AZD1222 administrations were followed by greater Spike-specific TCR breadth and depth. None of the repertoires were sampled until the peak T cell response had passed. Donors were largely white British and mainly female; clonal diversity was possibly underestimated.

This chain connects TRBV3-1 (or the pseudogene TRBV3-2) to TRBJ1-1; perhaps TRBD1 as D (5 bases). This TCR was recovered from an adult in good health. The sequences come from peripheral blood, collected on day 0 of AZD1222 vaccination. The CDR3 loop is CASSATGGATEAFF. The CDR3 coding sequence is TGTGCCAGCAGCGCCACGGGAGGGGCCACTGAAGCTTTCTTT.